The clone carrying this T cell receptor (beta chain) was observed a few times. The V end was cut by 4 bases, the J end by 5 bases, with 12 bases between. From germline, CDR1 is MGHRA and CDR2 YSYEKL. This CDR3 has 13 residues. This sample was taken from a study of blood T cells in healthy people across ages. A sample-barcoded 5' primer and a J-beta primer mix were used in a second PCR of roughly 7 to 11 cycles. One entry per CDR3 protein results from TCRdb running MiXCR on the 5' RACE reads. This repertoire shows roughly 1,500,000 distinct CDR3 sequences, roughly 30% found once; its top ten account for approximately 10%.

The sample consisted of blood. This receptor was taken from a woman in her 30s in good health. The V call is TRBV4-1, the J call TRBJ2-7; D gene unclear. As DNA, the CDR3 is TGCGCCAGCAGCCTCGAGACGAACCACGAGCAGTACTTC. Protein sequence: CASSLETNHEQYF.